These 17 T cell receptor beta chains were sequenced from one sample in a study of CD8 T cells in Susac syndrome (dated by TCRdb to the late 2010s). The library relied on the immunoSEQ multiplex PCR assay. RNA was extracted with the RNeasy kit and 0.5 to 1 ug was reverse transcribed using random hexamers. In TCRdb, the public reads were trimmed at Q25 with fastp and aligned with MiXCR, with productive beta chains retained. For every CDR3 protein sequence, its rows merge into one entry that carries the most common genes and DNA. The sample yields around 150,000 distinct CDR3 sequences; 90% to 95% were counted once. Roughly 0.29% of the sample lies in the top ten. The sample consisted of CD8+ T cells from PBMCs. Receptor source: a human donor in good health.

The count of this clonotype is one. J is TRBJ2-1 and V is TRBV27, with 12 nucleotides matching TRBD2. Germline V lookup: CDR1 MNHEY, CDR2 SMNVEV (reference sequence). The length of the CDR3 is 15 residues. Trimming cost V 2 bases and J 8 bases; bases outside gene matches: 4. Here the CDR3 DNA reads TGTGCCAGCAGTTTAGCTAGCGGGAGGGCGGATGAGCAGTTCTTC. The encoded protein is CASSLASGRADEQFF.

The chain combines TRBV6-6 with TRBJ2-7; 8 nucleotides match TRBD2. CDR3 length: 14 residues. The V gene's germline CDR1 is MNHNY and CDR2 SVGAGI (reference sequence). Trimming removed 0 bases from V and 3 bases from J; junction bases left unmatched: 1. DNA of the CDR3: TGTGCCAGCAGTTACTCGACTAGCGTCTACGAGCAGTACTTC. This gives the protein CASSYSTSVYEQYF.

This clonotype appeared a single time. The chain combines TRBV5-1 with TRBJ1-1; 11 positions match TRBD1. Per germline, CDR1 SGHRS and CDR2 YFSETQ. J lost 4 bases, V lost 3 bases, and 2 bases had no gene match. CDR3 size: 14 residues. The CDR3 spells CASSSGTGGTEAFF. The CDR3 DNA is TGCGCCAGCAGCTCAGGGACAGGGGGCACTGAAGCTTTCTTT.

This rearrangement joins TRBV27 to TRBJ1-5, with TRBD1 matching 8 bases. The germline gives CDR1 MNHEY, CDR2 SMNVEV (reference sequence). J lost 4 bases, V lost 6 bases, and 8 bases had no gene match. This CDR3 spans 15 amino acids. The CDR3 nucleotides are TGTGCCAGCAGCCCCGGGACAGGAGGGAATCAGCCCCAGCATTTT. Translated, it gives CASSPGTGGNQPQHF.

The J gene is TRBJ2-2, the V gene TRBV7-9; D is possibly TRBD1 (5 bases). Germline CDR1 and CDR2: SEHNR and FQNEAQ (reference sequence). Between the trimmed V and J ends, which lost 5 bases and 7 bases, there was a span of 8 bases. The CDR3 length is 12 residues. In DNA form, the CDR3 reads TGTGCCAGCAGCCCAGGGCACGGGGAGCTGTTTTTT. Encoded protein: CASSPGHGELFF.

The CDR3 DNA is TGCAGCGCGGGGCGGGAGACAACCCGAACCAACAATGAGCAGTTCTTC. The encoded protein is CSAGRETTRTNNEQFF. This sequence joins TRBV29-1 and TRBJ2-1; 7 positions match TRBD2. Germline V gene data show CDR1 as SQVTM and CDR2 as ANQGSEA. The CDR3 length is 16 residues. The junction had 17 bases not matched to a gene; V was cut back by 7 bases and J by 5 bases.

This CDR3 reads CASTPGGHYEQYF. CDR3 nucleotide sequence: TGTGCCAGCACCCCGGGGGGCCACTACGAGCAGTACTTC. The chain is built from TRBV11-2 and TRBJ2-7, with a tentative D call TRBD2 (7 bases). The CDR3 contains 13 residues. V dropped 7 bases and J dropped 3 bases, with 13 bases sitting between them. Per the germline V gene, CDR1 is SGHAT and CDR2 is FQNNGV.

The CDR3 spells CASSLEGGGTEAFF. The CDR3 DNA is TGCGCCAGCAGCTTGGAGGGGGGCGGTACTGAAGCTTTCTTT. The genes are TRBV5-1 and TRBJ1-1, with D tentatively TRBD1 (6 bases). Germline V lookup: CDR1 SGHRS, CDR2 YFSETQ. CDR3 size: 14 residues. V was pared by 0 bases and J by 5 bases, with 11 bases between.

This chain connects TRBV11-2 to TRBJ1-1; D gene ambiguous. The germline V gene has CDR1 SGHAT and CDR2 FQNNGV. The V end lost 5 bases, the J end lost 1 base, and 17 bases lay between the germline ends. The CDR3 loop spans 16 amino acids. CDR3 sequence (DNA): TGTGCCAGCAGCGGGAAGGGAGGGCAGAAGAACACTGAAGCTTTCTTT. This translates into CASSGKGGQKNTEAFF. The complete variable domain, with remaining parts taken from reference TRBV11-2 and TRBJ1-1, reads EAGVAQSPRYKIIEKRQSVAFWCNPISGHATLYWYQQILGQGPKLLIQFQNNGVVDDSQLPKDRFSAERLKGVDSTLKIQPAKLEDSAVYLCASSGKGGQKNTEAFFGQGTRLTVV.

The rearrangement joins TRBV2 to TRBJ1-1; D is unresolved. V dropped 3 bases and J dropped 0 bases, with 8 bases sitting between them. CDR3 length equals 14 residues. CDR1 is SNHLY and CDR2 is FYNNEI in the germline V gene. CDR3 in DNA: TGTGCCAGCAGTGAGGGCAGGATGAACACTGAAGCTTTCTTT. Protein sequence: CASSEGRMNTEAFF. The variable domain in full, with the rest retrieved from reference TRBV2 and TRBJ1-1, is EPEVTQTPSHQVTQMGQEVILRCVPISNHLYFYWYRQILGQKVEFLVSFYNNEISEKSEIFDDQFSVERPDGSNFTLKIRSTKLEDSAMYFCASSEGRMNTEAFFGQGTRLTVV.

CDR3 coding DNA: TGTGCCAGCAGCTTATCGGCAGGGATAAACGAGCAGTACTTC. Protein product: CASSLSAGINEQYF. The chain has TRBV7-9 and TRBJ2-7; tentative D call: TRBD1 (5 bases). The CDR3 runs 14 residues. V gave up 2 bases and J gave up 5 bases, with 13 bases separating them. The V gene's germline CDR1 is SEHNR and CDR2 FQNEAQ (reference sequence). The full variable domain, its missing parts supplied by reference TRBV7-9 and TRBJ2-7, is DTGVSQNPRHKITKRGQNVTFRCDPISEHNRLYWYRQTLGQGPEFLTYFQNEAQLEKSRLLSDRFSAERPKGSFSTLEIQRTEQGDSAMYLCASSLSAGINEQYFGPGTRLTVT.

The rearrangement links TRBV6-6 to TRBJ2-3, with D possibly being TRBD2 (6 bases). V was clipped by 5 bases and J by 5 bases, with 8 bases between them. The CDR3 runs 12 residues. Germline-derived CDR1 and CDR2 are MNHNY and SVGAGI (reference sequence). The CDR3 coding sequence is TGTGCCAGCAGTCCGGGGGTAGATACGCAGTATTTT. Protein: CASSPGVDTQYF.

The J gene is TRBJ2-7, the V gene TRBV25-1; D call uncertain. Trimming removed 1 base at V and 6 bases at J, with 7 bases between. The CDR3 consists of 12 residues. Germline CDR1 is MGHDK and CDR2 is SYGVNS. CDR3 amino acids: CASSESGFEQYF. In DNA form, the CDR3 reads TGTGCCAGCAGTGAATCCGGGTTCGAGCAGTACTTC.

The V and J genes are TRBV29-1 and TRBJ2-7; the D is unclear. Trimming pared 5 bases from V and 0 bases from J, leaving 11 bases between. Germline loops: CDR1 SQVTM, CDR2 ANQGSEA. This CDR3 has 13 amino acids. The CDR3 DNA follows: TGCAGCGTTACCCACGGTAGCTCCTACGAGCAGTACTTC. This sequence encodes CSVTHGSSYEQYF.

The rearrangement joins TRBV12-3 or TRBV12-4 to TRBJ2-3, with 9 positions matching TRBD1. The V segment lost 3 bases and the J segment 4 bases; nucleotides outside the gene matches: 11. The CDR3 spans 17 residues. In DNA, the CDR3 is TGTGCCAGCAGTTTCGGGACAGGGATGGTCAGTGCAGATACGCAGTATTTT. Amino acid sequence: CASSFGTGMVSADTQYF.

The chain combines TRBV4-2 with TRBJ2-3; 10 bases match TRBD2. The CDR3 runs to 16 residues. CDR1 and CDR2 from the germline V gene are LGHNA and YNFKEQ. The V gene end was trimmed by 4 bases and the J gene end by 5 bases; junction bases not matched to a gene: 9. The CDR3 sequence is CASSPRTSGGGDTQYF. The CDR3 coding sequence is TGTGCCAGCAGCCCCCGGACTAGCGGAGGTGGAGATACGCAGTATTTT.

This clonotype was picked up a small number of times. The J gene is TRBJ2-1, the V gene TRBV25-1, with D uncertain. V gave up 4 bases and J gave up 5 bases, with 6 bases separating them. This CDR3 comprises 12 residues. Germline CDR1 reads MGHDK; CDR2 reads SYGVNS. CDR3 residues: CASSGVNNEQFF. The CDR3 region has the DNA TGTGCCAGCAGTGGAGTTAACAATGAGCAGTTCTTC.